This TCR beta chain was profiled in a study of cytotoxic CD8 clonotypes in ibrutinib-treated CLL. Study details: Roughly 10 relapsed/refractory, about 14 treatment-naive; approximately 18 IGHV unmutated. Response material was collected after a median around 12 months of treatment, range 6 to 36. Overall study findings and caveats: Clonality at baseline surpassed age-matched healthy donors and tracked circulating CD8+ T-cell counts.

As for this clone: Antigen specificity is unknown.

Only in-frame clones appear in the TCRdb table, and some are missing; sequencing was by immunoSEQ multiplex PCR. The sample has 250,000 to 350,000 clones, roughly four fifths seen once. This receptor was obtained from a human donor with chronic lymphocytic leukemia. This material consisted of PBMCs, taken at disease progression, from a patient treated with ibrutinib.

The CDR3 region has the DNA TGTGCCAGCAGCTTGTCAGAATTACTTATCGGCTACACCTTC. As protein: CASSLSELLIGYTF. The rearrangement uses TRBV5-6 and TRBJ1-2; no clear D gene. This CDR3 spans 14 amino acids. Trimming left V 1 base short and J 8 bases short, with 15 bases between. From germline, CDR1 is SGHDT and CDR2 YYEEEE.